These T cell receptor beta chains were read from a single sample in a study of T-cell reconstitution after alpha-beta-depleted transplantation in children. MiXCR was run by TCRdb on the PCR reads, yielding one entry per CDR3 protein. This table holds 250,000 to 300,000 distinct CDR3 sequences, 9.9% found once. Material: PBMCs from the stem cell graft donor, obtained from the stem cell graft. These receptors were taken from a human donor who donated a stem cell graft to a child with SCID. The CDR3 runs from the conserved cysteine through the conserved F or W. D genes are given only for firm matches. Clone size is not always given. Where it is, it says once, few, many or a class for expanded clones.

j_call d_call v_call clone_size cdr3_aa cdr3_nt
TRBJ1-5 - TRBV20-1 - CSANPGVDQPQHF TGCAGTGCTAACCCGGGGGTGGATCAGCCCCAGCATTTT
TRBJ2-7 TRBD2 TRBV20-1 - CSAGLAGRIYEQYF TGCAGTGCTGGGCTAGCGGGGAGGATCTACGAGCAGTACTTC
TRBJ2-1 - TRBV18 - CASSPNSNYNEQFF TGTGCCAGCTCACCGAATTCTAACTACAATGAGCAGTTCTTC
TRBJ2-7 TRBD1 TRBV25-1 many CASSEFPGQGMPYEQYF TGTGCCAGCAGTGAATTCCCCGGACAGGGAATGCCCTACGAGCAGTACTTC
TRBJ2-2 - TRBV14 many CASSQYPGELFF TGTGCCAGCAGCCAATACCCCGGGGAGCTGTTTTTT
TRBJ2-7 - TRBV29-1 - CSVIRETTSYEQYF TGCAGCGTTATACGGGAGACCACCTCCTACGAGCAGTACTTC
TRBJ1-1 - TRBV20-1 few CSASKGWANTEAFF TGCAGTGCGTCCAAGGGTTGGGCGAACACTGAAGCTTTCTTT
TRBJ2-5 - TRBV10-3 many CAISAGIQETQYF TGTGCCATCAGTGCAGGGATCCAAGAGACCCAGTACTTC
TRBJ2-7 - TRBV5-1 few CASSLKGPAYEQYF TGCGCCAGCAGCTTGAAAGGGCCAGCCTACGAGCAGTACTTC
TRBJ2-7 - TRBV7-8 many CASSLVVSTSSRPLEQYF TGTGCCAGCAGCTTAGTGGTATCGACGTCGTCTAGGCCCCTCGAGCAGTACTTC
TRBJ1-1 - TRBV5-1 many CASSPGGGRANTEAFF TGCGCCAGCAGCCCCGGCGGGGGGCGAGCGAACACTGAAGCTTTCTTT
TRBJ2-6 - TRBV9 - CASSVAGLDVTGANVLTF TGTGCCAGCAGCGTAGCTGGGTTGGATGTTACTGGGGCCAACGTCCTGACTTTC
TRBJ1-1 - TRBV7-2 few CASRTPGARTEAFF TGTGCCAGCAGAACCCCGGGTGCCCGGACTGAAGCTTTCTTT
TRBJ2-7 - TRBV4-1 - CASRPADSSYEQYF TGCGCCAGCAGACCCGCGGACTCATCCTACGAGCAGTACTTC
TRBJ1-1 TRBD1 TRBV20-1 few CSARSYRGRDTEAFF TGCAGTGCTAGATCATACAGGGGGCGGGACACTGAAGCTTTCTTT
TRBJ1-1 - TRBV6-1 - CASLRPNMNTEAFF TGTGCCAGCCTTAGACCGAATATGAACACTGAAGCTTTCTTT
TRBJ2-2 TRBD1 TRBV12-3/TRBV12-4 - CASPTRDRDGSAAVRELFF TGTGCCAGCCCCACCCGGGACAGGGATGGGTCGGCGGCGGTGAGAGAGCTGTTTTTT
TRBJ2-1 - TRBV7-2 many CASSFVGNEQFF TGTGCCAGCAGCTTTGTAGGTAATGAGCAGTTCTTC
TRBJ2-7 - TRBV12-3/TRBV12-4 - CASSLAVTESYSYEQYF TGTGCCAGCAGTTTAGCGGTGACCGAAAGTTACTCCTACGAGCAGTACTTC
TRBJ1-2 - TRBV5-1 many CASSLGVSTYGYTF TGCGCCAGCAGCTTGGGGGTCAGTACTTATGGCTACACCTTC
TRBJ2-5 TRBD1 TRBV3-1 few CASRPNNRGRGETQYF TGTGCCAGCAGACCAAATAACAGGGGGCGAGGAGAGACCCAGTACTTC
TRBJ2-5 TRBD1 TRBV10-3 - CAIRGGQVKGETQYF TGTGCCATCAGGGGGGGACAGGTCAAGGGGGAGACCCAGTACTTC
TRBJ2-2 TRBD2 TRBV7-3 many CASSPRTSGGRTGELFF TGTGCCAGCAGCCCGCGGACTAGCGGGGGGAGGACCGGGGAGCTGTTTTTT
TRBJ1-2 TRBD1 TRBV20-1 few CSARDPGTGIVGYTF TGCAGTGCTAGAGATCCCGGGACAGGGATTGTTGGCTACACCTTC
TRBJ2-7 TRBD1 TRBV29-1 few CSVEGDRDYEQYF TGCAGCGTTGAGGGGGACAGGGACTACGAGCAGTACTTC
TRBJ1-3 TRBD1 TRBV25-1 few CASSGTGGNTIYF TGTGCCAGCAGCGGGACAGGGGGAAACACCATATATTTT
TRBJ1-5 - TRBV19 few CASSIKMNQPQHF TGTGCCAGTAGTATAAAAATGAATCAGCCCCAGCATTTT
TRBJ1-1 TRBD1 TRBV20-1 many CSGTGGDTEAFF TGCAGTGGGACAGGGGGTGACACTGAAGCTTTCTTT
TRBJ2-7 - TRBV6-1 few CASSEESQGRYEQYF TGTGCCAGCAGTGAAGAGTCCCAGGGCCGGTACGAGCAGTACTTC
TRBJ2-7 - TRBV27 - CASSRGEAHYEQYF TGTGCCAGCAGTAGGGGGGAGGCCCACTACGAGCAGTACTTC
TRBJ1-6 - TRBV18 - CASSPQGTVSPLHF TGTGCCAGCTCACCACAGGGAACAGTTTCACCCCTCCACTTT
TRBJ1-1 TRBD1 TRBV5-1 many CASMRTGLNTEAFF TGCGCCAGCATGCGGACAGGGCTGAACACTGAAGCTTTCTTT
TRBJ2-7 - TRBV20-1 - CSARGSGGTSYEQYF TGCAGTGCTAGAGGATCGGGGGGCACCTCCTACGAGCAGTACTTC
TRBJ2-7 TRBD1 TRBV25-1 many CASSVTGDYEQYF TGTGCCAGCAGTGTGACAGGGGACTACGAGCAGTACTTC